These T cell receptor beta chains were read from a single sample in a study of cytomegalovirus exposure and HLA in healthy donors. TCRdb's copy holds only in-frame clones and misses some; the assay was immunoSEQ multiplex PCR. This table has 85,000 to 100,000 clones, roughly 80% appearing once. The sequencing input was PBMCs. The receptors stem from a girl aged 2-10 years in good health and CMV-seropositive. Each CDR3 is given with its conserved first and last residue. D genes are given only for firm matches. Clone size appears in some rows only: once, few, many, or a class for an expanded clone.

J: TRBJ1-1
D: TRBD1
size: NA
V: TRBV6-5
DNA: TGTGCCAGCAGTTACTCGACAGGGGGAGGGGCTTTCTTT
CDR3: CASSYSTGGGAFF

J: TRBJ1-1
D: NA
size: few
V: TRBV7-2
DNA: TGTGCCAGCAGCCTTGGGGGAGGGAACACTGAAGCTTTCTTT
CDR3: CASSLGGGNTEAFF

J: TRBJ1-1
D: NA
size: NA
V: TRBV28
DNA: TGTGCCAGCAGTTTAACGGGGGATCGGAACACTGAAGCTTTCTTT
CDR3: CASSLTGDRNTEAFF

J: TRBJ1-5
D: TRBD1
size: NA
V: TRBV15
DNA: TGTGCCACCCGAAGGACAGGGGATCAGCCCCAGCATTTT
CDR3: CATRRTGDQPQHF

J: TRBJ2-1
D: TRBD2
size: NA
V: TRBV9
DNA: TGTGCCAGCAGCGTCGCGGGAGTTGGTAATGAGCAGTTCTTC
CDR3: CASSVAGVGNEQFF

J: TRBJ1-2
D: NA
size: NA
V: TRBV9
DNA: TGTGCCAGCAGCGTAGTCCCGAACGGTCAATATGGCTACACCTTC
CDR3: CASSVVPNGQYGYTF

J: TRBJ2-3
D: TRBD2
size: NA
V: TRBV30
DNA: TGTGCCTTCGGACTAGCGGGAGCAGGCGATACGCAGTATTTT
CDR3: CAFGLAGAGDTQYF

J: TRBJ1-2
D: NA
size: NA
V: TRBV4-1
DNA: TGCGCCAGCAGCCAAGATGGGGGGTCGGGAGGCTACACCTTC
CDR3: CASSQDGGSGGYTF

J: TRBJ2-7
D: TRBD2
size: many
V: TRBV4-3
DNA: TGCGCCAGCAGCCAAGATACTGGCGGGGGGCTCTACGAGCAGTACTTC
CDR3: CASSQDTGGGLYEQYF

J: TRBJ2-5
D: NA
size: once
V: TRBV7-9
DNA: TGTGCCAGCAGCTTGGGCGTAGAGACCCAGTACTTC
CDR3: CASSLGVETQYF

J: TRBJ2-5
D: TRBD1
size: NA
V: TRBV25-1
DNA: TGTGCCAGCAGTGACCCGGGACAGGGGACATTAGAGACCCAGTACTTC
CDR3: CASSDPGQGTLETQYF

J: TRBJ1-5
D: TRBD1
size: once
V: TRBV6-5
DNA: TGTGCCAGCAGACGGGACAGCTGGCAGCCCCAGCATTTT
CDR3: CASRRDSWQPQHF

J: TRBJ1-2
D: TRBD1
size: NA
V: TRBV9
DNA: TGTGCCAGCAGCGTAGGAGGGGGCACCGACTATGGCTACACCTTC
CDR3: CASSVGGGTDYGYTF

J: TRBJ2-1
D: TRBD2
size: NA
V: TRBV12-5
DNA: TGTGCTAGTGGTTCCCCACTAGCGGGAATAACGGGGCAGTTCTTC
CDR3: CASGSPLAGITGQFF

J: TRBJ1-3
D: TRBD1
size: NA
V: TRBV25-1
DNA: TGTGCCAGCAGCGTACAGGGGGCGGGCGGAAACACCATATATTTT
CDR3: CASSVQGAGGNTIYF

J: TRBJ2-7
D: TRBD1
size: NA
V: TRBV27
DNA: TGTGCCAGCAGTCCTCCTCTAACAGGGGCACTTCCCTACGAGCAGTACTTC
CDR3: CASSPPLTGALPYEQYF

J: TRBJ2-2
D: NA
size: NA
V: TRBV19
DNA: TGTGCCAGTATTCGGGGGAAATCGAACACCGGGGAGCTGTTTTTT
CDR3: CASIRGKSNTGELFF